These 2 T cell receptor beta chains came from one sample sequenced in a study of blood T cells in healthy people across ages. Primed by a sample-barcoded 5' primer and a J-beta primer mix, a second PCR proceeded for 7 to 11 cycles. From the 5' RACE reads, TCRdb called clonotypes with MiXCR, one entry per CDR3 protein. The table shows roughly 1,700,000 distinct CDR3 sequences, with under 30% occurring only once. The sequencing input was blood. All receptors come from a woman in her 30s in good health.

The chain recombines TRBV2 with TRBJ2-3; the D is unclear. Trimming pared 3 bases from V and 2 bases from J, leaving 6 bases between. The CDR3 loop spans 13 amino acids. The germline gives CDR1 SNHLY, CDR2 FYNNEI. DNA of the CDR3: TGTGCCAGCAGTGATGACAACACAGATACGCAGTATTTT. Translation: CASSDDNTDTQYF.

The chain employs TRBV12-3 or TRBV12-4 and TRBJ2-3; D gene ambiguous. Between the trimmed V and J ends, which lost 6 bases and 2 bases, there was a span of 12 bases. The CDR3 runs 14 residues. CDR3 bases: TGTGCCAGCAGGGCAGAACCCGTCACAGATACGCAGTATTTT. Translation: CASRAEPVTDTQYF.